Sequencing of this T cell receptor (beta chain) was carried out in a study of blood T cell repertoires in COVID-19 (dated by TCRdb to the early 2020s). Regarding the complete study: Samples from collaborators originated in the United States, Italy and Spain and spanned both the acute and convalescent phases of COVID-19. The prospective study material was composed of cDNA or gDNA derived from T cells, B-cell-depleted T cells, or PBMCs. Subjects who had been exposed to COVID-19, were actively infected with it, or had recovered from it provided the deeply sampled blood TCRbeta repertoires that made up the dataset. A freely available public database, intended as a resource for researchers studying the immune response to SARS-CoV-2, is where the repertoires were released. The samples were drawn from the first 160 participants of the ongoing ImmuneRACE study and from about 1,200 subjects provided by 6 global collaborators. The sample metadata nearly always contained a de-identified subject ID, COVID-19 status, age in years and sex. HLA class I and class II types, where available, came from metadata supplied by the sample provider rather than from assay-based typing. The study at large found these results: The amount of clinical and demographic metadata varied by source and participant and was provided uncurated.

For this clone: What this receptor recognizes is not known. No much larger clonotype is one base removed from it; base qualities were not supplied.

TCRbeta CDR3 regions were amplified from genomic DNA using the immunoSEQ Assay, a bias-controlled multiplex PCR. The authors' pipeline ran thus. The number of nucleated cells in each sample was estimated from the amplification of reference gene primers within the assay. To quantify the absolute abundance of each unique TCRbeta CDR3 rearrangement, sequence reads were collapsed and filtered. For each sample, productive Simpson clonality was calculated as the square root of Simpson's diversity index over productive rearrangements. Imported from immuneACCESS, the table was reduced by TCRdb to in-frame sequences with V and J called. These copies leave out some clones; in studies compared against another copy, an unresolved V gene accounts for under half, and the cause of the remainder is not known. V and J calls and clone size are those listed in that table; D and trimming were worked out from the DNA. This sample gives more than 300,000 clones in total; almost 90% of them show up just once. The ten largest make up about 1% of the sample.

The germline V gene encodes CDR1 LGHNA and CDR2 YSLEER. Reading from cysteine to phenylalanine, the CDR3 counts 15 amino acids. The DNA shown is the 45-base CDR3, in frame from base 1. Deletion took 0 bases off V and 2 bases off J, with a span of 11 bases between the germline ends. In Seattle, one collaborating source enrolled patients while the infection was active and tracked those patients longitudinally over the course of disease. Each collaborating institution followed its own protocols to collect whole blood in K2EDTA tubes. Collaborator samples were shipped for TCRbeta analysis as frozen whole blood, isolated PBMCs, or DNA extracted from either sample type.

The rearranged chain carries TRBV4-3 and TRBJ2-7, with TRBD1 tentatively as D gene (6 bases match). The specimen was peripheral blood. This TCR came from a woman between 35 and 50 years old with COVID-19, enrolled during active disease. CDR3 loop: CASSQEGRGAYEQYF. The DNA reads as follows: TGCGCCAGCAGCCAAGAGGGCAGGGGAGCCTACGAGCAGTACTTC.